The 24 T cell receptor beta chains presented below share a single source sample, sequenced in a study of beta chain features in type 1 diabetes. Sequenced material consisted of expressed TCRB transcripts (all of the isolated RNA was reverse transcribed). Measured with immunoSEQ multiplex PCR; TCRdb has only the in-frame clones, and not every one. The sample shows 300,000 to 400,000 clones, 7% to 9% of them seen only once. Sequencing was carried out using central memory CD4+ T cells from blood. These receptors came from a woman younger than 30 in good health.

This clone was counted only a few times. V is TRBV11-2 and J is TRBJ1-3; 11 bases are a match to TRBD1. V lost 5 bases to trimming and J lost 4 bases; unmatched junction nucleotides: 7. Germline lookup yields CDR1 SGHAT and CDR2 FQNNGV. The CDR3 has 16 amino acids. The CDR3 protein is CASSPWTGGSGNTIYF. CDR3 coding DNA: TGTGCCAGCAGCCCGTGGACAGGGGGCTCAGGAAACACCATATATTTT.

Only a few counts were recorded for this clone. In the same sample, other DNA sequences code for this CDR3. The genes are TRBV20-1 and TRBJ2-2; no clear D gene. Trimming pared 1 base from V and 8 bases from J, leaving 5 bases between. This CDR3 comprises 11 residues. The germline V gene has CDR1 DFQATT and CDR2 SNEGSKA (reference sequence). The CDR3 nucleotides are TGCAGTGCTAGAGGCGATGGGGAGCTGTTTTTT. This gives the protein CSARGDGELFF.

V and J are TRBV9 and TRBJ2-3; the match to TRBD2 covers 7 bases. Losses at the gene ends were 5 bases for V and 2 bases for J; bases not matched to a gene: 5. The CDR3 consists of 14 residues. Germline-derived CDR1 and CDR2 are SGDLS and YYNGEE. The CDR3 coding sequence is TGTGCCAGCAGTCTAGCGGCCCACACAGATACGCAGTATTTT. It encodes CASSLAAHTDTQYF.

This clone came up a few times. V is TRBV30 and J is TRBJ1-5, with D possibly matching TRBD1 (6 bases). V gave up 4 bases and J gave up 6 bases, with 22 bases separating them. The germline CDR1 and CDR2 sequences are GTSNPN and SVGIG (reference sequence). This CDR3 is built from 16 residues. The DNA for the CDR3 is TGTGCCTGGAACCCTGGGATTACAGGGATCCCTCAGCCCCAGCATTTT. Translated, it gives CAWNPGITGIPQPQHF.

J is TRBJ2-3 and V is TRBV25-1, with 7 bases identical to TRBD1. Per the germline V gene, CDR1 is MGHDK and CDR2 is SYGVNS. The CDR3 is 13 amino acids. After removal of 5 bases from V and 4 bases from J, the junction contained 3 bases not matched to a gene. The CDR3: CASSRDSSDTQYF. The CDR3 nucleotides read TGTGCCAGCAGTCGGGACAGCTCAGATACGCAGTATTTT.

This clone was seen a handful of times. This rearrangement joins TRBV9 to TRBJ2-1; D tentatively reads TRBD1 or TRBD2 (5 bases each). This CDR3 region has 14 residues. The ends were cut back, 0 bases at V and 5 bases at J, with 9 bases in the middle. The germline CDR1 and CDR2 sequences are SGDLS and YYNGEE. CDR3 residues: CASSVGGTDNEQFF. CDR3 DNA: TGTGCCAGCAGCGTAGGGGGGACCGACAATGAGCAGTTCTTC.

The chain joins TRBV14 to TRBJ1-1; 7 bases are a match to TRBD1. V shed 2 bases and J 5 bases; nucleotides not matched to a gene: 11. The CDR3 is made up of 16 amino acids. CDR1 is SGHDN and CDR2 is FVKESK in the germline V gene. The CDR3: CASSQSLRQGGTEAFF. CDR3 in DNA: TGTGCCAGCAGCCAATCCTTACGACAGGGAGGGACTGAAGCTTTCTTT.

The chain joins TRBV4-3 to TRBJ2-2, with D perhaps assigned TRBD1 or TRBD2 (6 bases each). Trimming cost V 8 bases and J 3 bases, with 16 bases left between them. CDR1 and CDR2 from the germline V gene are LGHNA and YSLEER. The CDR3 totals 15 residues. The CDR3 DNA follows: TGCGCCAGCTCAAGGGGGGCGCCGGACACCGGGGAGCTGTTTTTT. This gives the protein CASSRGAPDTGELFF.

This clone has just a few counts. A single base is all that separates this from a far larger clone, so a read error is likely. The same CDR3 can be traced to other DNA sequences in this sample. The CDR3 sequence: CSVGTQWGQPQHF. CDR3 nucleotide sequence: TGCAGCGTGGGGACTCAATGGGGTCAGCCCCAGCATTTT. The chain employs TRBV29-1 and TRBJ1-5; a weak D match, TRBD1 (5 bases). Germline loops: CDR1 SQVTM, CDR2 ANQGSEA. The CDR3 runs to 13 residues. Trimming shortened V by 6 bases and J by 6 bases, and 15 bases separated the two germline ends.

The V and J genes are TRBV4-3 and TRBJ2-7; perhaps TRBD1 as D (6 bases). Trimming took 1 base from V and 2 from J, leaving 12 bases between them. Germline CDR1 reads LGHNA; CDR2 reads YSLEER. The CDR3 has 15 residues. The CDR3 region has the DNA TGCGCCAGCAGCCAAGCCCCAGGGGTCGCCTACGAGCAGTACTTC. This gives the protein CASSQAPGVAYEQYF.

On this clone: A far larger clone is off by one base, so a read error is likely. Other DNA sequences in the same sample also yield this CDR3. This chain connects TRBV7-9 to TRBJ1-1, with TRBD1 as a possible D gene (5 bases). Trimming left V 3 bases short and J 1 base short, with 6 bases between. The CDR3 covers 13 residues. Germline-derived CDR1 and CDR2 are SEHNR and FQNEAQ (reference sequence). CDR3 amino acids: CASSLTANTEAFF. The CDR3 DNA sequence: TGTGCCAGCAGCTTGACAGCGAACACTGAAGCTTTCTTT.

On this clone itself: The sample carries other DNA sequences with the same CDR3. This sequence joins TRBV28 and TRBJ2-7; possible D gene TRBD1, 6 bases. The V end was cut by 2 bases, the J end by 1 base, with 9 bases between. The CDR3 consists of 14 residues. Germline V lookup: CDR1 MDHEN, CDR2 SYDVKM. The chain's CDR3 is CASSLGGSSYEQYF. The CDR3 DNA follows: TGTGCCAGCAGTTTAGGGGGCTCATCCTACGAGCAGTACTTC. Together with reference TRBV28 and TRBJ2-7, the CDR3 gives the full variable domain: DVKVTQSSRYLVKRTGEKVFLECVQDMDHENMFWYRQDPGLGLRLIYFSYDVKMKEKGDIPEGYSVSREKKERFSLILESASTNQTSMYLCASSLGGSSYEQYFGPGTRLTVT.

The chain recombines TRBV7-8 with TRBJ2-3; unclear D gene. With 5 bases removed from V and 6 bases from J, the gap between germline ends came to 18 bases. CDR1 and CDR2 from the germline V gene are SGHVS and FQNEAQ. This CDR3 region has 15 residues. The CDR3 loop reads CASSPYPYLGDTQYF. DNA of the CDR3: TGTGCCAGCAGCCCATACCCCTATCTAGGCGATACGCAGTATTTT.

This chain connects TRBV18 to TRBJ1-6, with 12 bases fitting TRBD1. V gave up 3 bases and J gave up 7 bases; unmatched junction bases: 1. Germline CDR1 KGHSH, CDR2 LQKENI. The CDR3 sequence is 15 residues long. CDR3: CASSPGTGGNSPLHF. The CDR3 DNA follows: TGTGCCAGCTCACCCGGGACAGGGGGCAATTCACCCCTCCACTTT.

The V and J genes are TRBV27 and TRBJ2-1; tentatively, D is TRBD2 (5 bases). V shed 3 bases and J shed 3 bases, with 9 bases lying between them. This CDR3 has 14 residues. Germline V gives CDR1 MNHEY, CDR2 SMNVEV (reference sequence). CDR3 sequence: CASSFEGNYNEQFF. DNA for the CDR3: TGTGCCAGCAGTTTTGAGGGAAACTACAATGAGCAGTTCTTC.

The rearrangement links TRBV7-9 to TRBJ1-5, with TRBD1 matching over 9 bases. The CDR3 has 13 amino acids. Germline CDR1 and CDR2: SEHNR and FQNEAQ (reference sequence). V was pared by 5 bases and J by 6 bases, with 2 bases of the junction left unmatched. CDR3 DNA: TGTGCCAGCAGCCTGGGACAGGGTCAGCCCCAGCATTTT. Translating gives CASSLGQGQPQHF.

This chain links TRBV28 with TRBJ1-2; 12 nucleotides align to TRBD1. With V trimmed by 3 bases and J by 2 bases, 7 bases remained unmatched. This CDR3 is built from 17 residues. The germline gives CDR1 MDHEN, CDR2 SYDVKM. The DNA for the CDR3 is TGTGCCAGCAGTTTTATTTTGGGACAGGGGGCAAACTATGGCTACACCTTC. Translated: CASSFILGQGANYGYTF.

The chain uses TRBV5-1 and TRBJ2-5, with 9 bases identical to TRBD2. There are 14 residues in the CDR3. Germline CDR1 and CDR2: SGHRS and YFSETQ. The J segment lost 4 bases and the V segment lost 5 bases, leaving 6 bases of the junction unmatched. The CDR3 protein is CASREGTSLETQYF. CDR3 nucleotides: TGCGCCAGCAGGGAAGGGACTAGCTTAGAGACCCAGTACTTC.

CDR3 nucleotide sequence: TGTGCCAGCAGCTCCAACCACCAAGAGACCCAGTACTTC. Its protein is CASSSNHQETQYF. The chain combines TRBV7-2 with TRBJ2-5; no definite D call. The CDR3 runs 13 residues. Germline lookup yields CDR1 SGHTA and CDR2 FQGNSA. V was trimmed by 4 bases and J by 0 bases, leaving 6 bases between them.

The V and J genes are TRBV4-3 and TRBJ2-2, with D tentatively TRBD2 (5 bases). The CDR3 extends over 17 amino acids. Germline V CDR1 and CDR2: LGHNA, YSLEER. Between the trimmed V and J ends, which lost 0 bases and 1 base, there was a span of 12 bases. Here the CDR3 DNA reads TGCGCCAGCAGCCAAGATCCCGCGGGCAGGAACACCGGGGAGCTGTTTTTT. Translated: CASSQDPAGRNTGELFF.

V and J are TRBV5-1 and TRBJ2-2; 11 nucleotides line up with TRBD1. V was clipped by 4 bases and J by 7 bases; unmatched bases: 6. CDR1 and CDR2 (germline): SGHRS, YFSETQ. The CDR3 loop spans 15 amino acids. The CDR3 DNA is TGCGCCAGCAGCAACGGACAGGGGGCGAGCGGGGAGCTGTTTTTT. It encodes CASSNGQGASGELFF. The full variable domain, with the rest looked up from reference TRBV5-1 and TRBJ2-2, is KAGVTQTPRYLIKTRGQQVTLSCSPISGHRSVSWYQQTPGQGLQFLFEYFSETQRNKGNFPGRFSGRQFSNSRSEMNVSTLELGDSALYLCASSNGQGASGELFFGEGSRLTVL.

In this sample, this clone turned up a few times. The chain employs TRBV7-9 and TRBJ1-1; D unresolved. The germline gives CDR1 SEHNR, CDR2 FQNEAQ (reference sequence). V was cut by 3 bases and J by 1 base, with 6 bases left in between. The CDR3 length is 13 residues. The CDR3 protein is CASSLSENTEAFF. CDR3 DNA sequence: TGTGCCAGCAGCTTGTCGGAGAACACTGAAGCTTTCTTT.

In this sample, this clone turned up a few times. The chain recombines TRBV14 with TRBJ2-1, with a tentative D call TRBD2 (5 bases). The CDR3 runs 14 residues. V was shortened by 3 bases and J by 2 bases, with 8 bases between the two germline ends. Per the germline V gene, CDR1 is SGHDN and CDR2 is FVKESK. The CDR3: CASSHGITYNEQFF. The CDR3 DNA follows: TGTGCCAGCAGCCACGGGATCACCTACAATGAGCAGTTCTTC.

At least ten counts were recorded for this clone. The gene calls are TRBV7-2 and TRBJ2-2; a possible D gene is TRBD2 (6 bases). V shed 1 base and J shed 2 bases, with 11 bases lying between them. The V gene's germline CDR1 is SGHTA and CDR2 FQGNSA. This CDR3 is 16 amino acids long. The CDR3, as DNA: TGTGCCAGCAGCTTAGGGGGACTCGCAAACACCGGGGAGCTGTTTTTT. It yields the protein CASSLGGLANTGELFF. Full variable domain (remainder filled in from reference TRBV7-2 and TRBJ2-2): GAGVSQSPSNKVTEKGKDVELRCDPISGHTALYWYRQSLGQGLEFLIYFQGNSAPDKSGLPSDRFSAERTGGSVSTLTIQRTQQEDSAVYLCASSLGGLANTGELFFGEGSRLTVL.